What follows describes a single TCR delta chain. This clone was recorded once. No cognate antigen has been identified for it. TCRdb assigns this DNA the protein of a much larger clone, which departs from its translation at residue 12; this likely reflects a read error, and the protein shown comes from translating the DNA. The receptor library was made with RT-PCR. TCRdb lists the instrument as Illumina MiSeq. Via CATT, TCRdb reprocessed the public reads, and rows with identical DNA were then joined. The table for this sample lists over 300 delta-chain clones; about 42% of them were counted only once. 85% to 95% of the sample goes to the ten largest clones. CDR1 is given as GEAIGNYY and CDR2 as EKD, both from the germline V gene. Taken from cysteine to phenylalanine, the CDR3 has 19 residues. The retained sequence is limited to the CDR3, 57 bases, with the frame set at the first base. This sample is drawn from a study of gammadelta T cells in human blood (TCRdb year 2020).

What the study reported, not specific to this receptor: According to the study, polyclonal expansion of innate gamma-delta T cells right after birth appeared to be driven by microbial exposure.

The sequenced sample was Vgamma9Vdelta2 gamma-delta T cells from infant blood. The clonotype comes from a human donor. The sequence is built from TRDV2 and TRDJ3; TRDD3 matches 7 bases in the middle. The J gene was missing in TCRdb and was found by matching the end of the DNA to germline. The encoded CDR3 is CACDTAYWGNSLDTRQMFF. The DNA sequence reads TGTGCCTGTGACACCGCTTATTGGGGGAACTCCTTGGACACCCGACAGATGTTTTTC.